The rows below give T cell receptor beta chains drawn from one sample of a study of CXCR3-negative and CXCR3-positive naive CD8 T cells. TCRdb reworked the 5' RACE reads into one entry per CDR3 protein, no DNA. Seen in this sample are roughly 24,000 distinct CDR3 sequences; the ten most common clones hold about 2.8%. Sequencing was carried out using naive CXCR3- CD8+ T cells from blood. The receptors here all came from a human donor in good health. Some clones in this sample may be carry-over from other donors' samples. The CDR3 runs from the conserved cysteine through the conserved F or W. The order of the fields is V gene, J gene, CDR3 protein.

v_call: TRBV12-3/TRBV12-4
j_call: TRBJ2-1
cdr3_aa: CASSFGLAGVTEQFF

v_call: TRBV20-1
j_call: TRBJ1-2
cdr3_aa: CSARDRETEIYGYTF

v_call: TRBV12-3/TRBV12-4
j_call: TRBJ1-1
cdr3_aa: CASSLNGMNTEAFF

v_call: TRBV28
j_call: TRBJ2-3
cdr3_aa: CASSLRVDRVGWDTDTQYF

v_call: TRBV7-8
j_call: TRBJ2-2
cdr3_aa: CATGGGAAGELFF

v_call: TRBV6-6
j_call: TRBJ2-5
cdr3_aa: CASSRPGLASRETQYF

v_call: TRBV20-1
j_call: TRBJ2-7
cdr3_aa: CSARDLDEGAQQYF

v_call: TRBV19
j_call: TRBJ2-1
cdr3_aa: CASRKGSYNEQFF

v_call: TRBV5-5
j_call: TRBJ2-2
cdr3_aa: CASSLTWTGPNTGELFF

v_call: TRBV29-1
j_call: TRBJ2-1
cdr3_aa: CSVNEPYNEQFF

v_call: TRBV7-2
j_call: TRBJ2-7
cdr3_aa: CASSFTGFYEQYF

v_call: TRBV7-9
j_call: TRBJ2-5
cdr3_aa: CASSYPTVEETQYF

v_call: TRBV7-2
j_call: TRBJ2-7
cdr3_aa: CASSGSGNSYEQYF

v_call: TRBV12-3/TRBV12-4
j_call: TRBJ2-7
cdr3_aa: CASSSGEGLRDYEQYF